Listed below are T cell receptor beta chains from one sample, sequenced in a study of early T cells in non-severe SARS-CoV-2 infection. TCRdb processed the 5' RACE reads anew with MiXCR; each CDR3 protein has one entry. The sample carries fewer than 65,000 distinct CDR3 sequences, about 9.3% recorded once. The sequenced material came from whole blood. The receptors come from an adult who was a healthcare worker with PCR-confirmed SARS-CoV-2 infection or an uninfected control (not recorded which). The CDR3 runs from the conserved cysteine through the conserved F or W. The order of the fields is V gene, J gene, clone size, D gene, CDR3 DNA, CDR3 protein. A D gene is named only where the DNA matches it firmly. Not all rows give a size; the values are once, few, many and, for expanded clones, a class.

V: TRBV11-2; J: TRBJ2-7; size: many; D: -; DNA: TGTGCCAGCAGCTTAACGCGAGCTACTATGGAGCAGTACTTC; CDR3: CASSLTRATMEQYF
V: TRBV7-9; J: TRBJ1-1; size: many; D: -; DNA: TGTGCCAGCAGCCCTGGGTCTACACTTAAGATGAACACTGAAGCTTTCTTT; CDR3: CASSPGSTLKMNTEAFF
V: TRBV20-1; J: TRBJ2-4; size: few; D: TRBD1; DNA: TGCAGTGCGAGACAGGGGGCGTACATTCAGTACTTC; CDR3: CSARQGAYIQYF
V: TRBV20-1; J: TRBJ2-7; size: many; D: -; DNA: TGCAGTGCTGAAGGGCCGACGGGATCTCACTACGAGCAGTACTTC; CDR3: CSAEGPTGSHYEQYF
V: TRBV4-2; J: TRBJ2-7; size: many; D: -; DNA: TGTGCCAGCAGCCAAGAGGTCAGGCCGAAATACGAGCAGTACTTC; CDR3: CASSQEVRPKYEQYF
V: TRBV28; J: TRBJ2-5; size: -; D: TRBD2; DNA: TGTGCCAGCAGTCCCCAACTAGCGGGAGGGGAGACCCAGTACTTC; CDR3: CASSPQLAGGETQYF
V: TRBV28; J: TRBJ2-7; size: -; D: TRBD2; DNA: TGTGCCAGCAGACGCGGGGGTTACGAGCAGTACTTC; CDR3: CASRRGGYEQYF
V: TRBV6-5; J: TRBJ2-5; size: many; D: -; DNA: TGTGCCAGCAGTTCCTCTTTTGGGGAGACCCAGTACTTC; CDR3: CASSSSFGETQYF
V: TRBV14; J: TRBJ2-1; size: many; D: TRBD2; DNA: TGTGCCAGCAGCCGGGCTACTAGCGGGAGGAATGAGCAGTTCTTC; CDR3: CASSRATSGRNEQFF
V: TRBV12-3/TRBV12-4; J: TRBJ2-7; size: few; D: -; DNA: TGTGCCAGCAGTTTACAACCGGAATTCTACGAGCAGTACTTC; CDR3: CASSLQPEFYEQYF
V: TRBV29-1; J: TRBJ2-7; size: -; D: -; DNA: TGCAGCGTTGAAGAGGGGGCGGGCGAGCAGTACTTC; CDR3: CSVEEGAGEQYF
V: TRBV20-1; J: TRBJ2-1; size: many; D: TRBD2; DNA: TGCAGTGCTAATAGCGGGAGGGCTTCCTACAATGAGCAGTTCTTC; CDR3: CSANSGRASYNEQFF
V: TRBV4-2; J: TRBJ1-2; size: many; D: -; DNA: TGTGCCAGCAGCCGGGGGGTTGACTATGGCTACACCTTC; CDR3: CASSRGVDYGYTF
V: TRBV20-1; J: TRBJ2-1; size: few; D: -; DNA: TGCAGTGCCCGGGGACTCACGTACAATGAGCAGTTCTTC; CDR3: CSARGLTYNEQFF
V: TRBV2; J: TRBJ2-1; size: -; D: -; DNA: TGTGCCAGCACCCAGACTGACAATGAGCAGTTCTTC; CDR3: CASTQTDNEQFF
V: TRBV4-3; J: TRBJ1-3; size: many; D: -; DNA: TGCGCCAGCAGCCAAACGGAGAGCTCTGGAAACACCATATATTTT; CDR3: CASSQTESSGNTIYF
V: TRBV24-1; J: TRBJ1-1; size: few; D: -; DNA: TGTGCCACCTCTCAGGGCGGGAGGACTGAAGCTTTCTTT; CDR3: CATSQGGRTEAFF
V: TRBV6-5; J: TRBJ2-7; size: -; D: TRBD1; DNA: TGTGCCAGCCTCGACATTCGACAGGGGAGCTACGAGCAGTACTTC; CDR3: CASLDIRQGSYEQYF
V: TRBV12-5; J: TRBJ2-7; size: many; D: -; DNA: TGTGCTAGTGGTTTGGCGGGACGCTCCTACGAGCAGTACTTC; CDR3: CASGLAGRSYEQYF
V: TRBV4-1; J: TRBJ2-1; size: -; D: -; DNA: TGCGCCAGCAGCCAAGGAGTAGACACTCCATCCTACAATGAGCAGTTCTTC; CDR3: CASSQGVDTPSYNEQFF
V: TRBV28; J: TRBJ1-2; size: -; D: -; DNA: TGTGCCAGCACCCGTTATCGATTAGAGGGCTACACCTTC; CDR3: CASTRYRLEGYTF
V: TRBV28; J: TRBJ2-7; size: -; D: -; DNA: TGTGCCAGCAGTTTTCTGGGGAACTACGAGCAGTACTTC; CDR3: CASSFLGNYEQYF
V: TRBV12-3/TRBV12-4; J: TRBJ1-2; size: few; D: -; DNA: TGTGCCAGCAGGGACCGGGCAGCCCTATATGGCTACACCTTC; CDR3: CASRDRAALYGYTF
V: TRBV4-2; J: TRBJ2-7; size: -; D: -; DNA: TGTGCCTCCGGGGGATTGGGCTCCTACGAGCAGTACTTC; CDR3: CASGGLGSYEQYF
V: TRBV18; J: TRBJ2-3; size: -; D: -; DNA: TGTGCCAGCTCACCACCGGGCACAGATACGCAGTATTTT; CDR3: CASSPPGTDTQYF
V: TRBV7-2; J: TRBJ2-3; size: many; D: TRBD2; DNA: TGTGCCAGCAGCTTAGATGGCGGGGGGACAGATACGCAGTATTTT; CDR3: CASSLDGGGTDTQYF
V: TRBV20-1; J: TRBJ2-2; size: many; D: -; DNA: TGCAGTGCTAGACCCGTACGGGGGAGTAGCACCGGGGAGCTGTTTTTT; CDR3: CSARPVRGSSTGELFF
V: TRBV7-8; J: TRBJ2-7; size: many; D: TRBD1; DNA: TGTGCCAGCAGCTTAGAACGGGGGACAGGGTACGAGCAGTACTTC; CDR3: CASSLERGTGYEQYF
V: TRBV27; J: TRBJ2-7; size: few; D: TRBD1; DNA: TGTGCCAGCAGTCCCCTCGACAGGGGCTACGAGCAGTACTTC; CDR3: CASSPLDRGYEQYF
V: TRBV29-1; J: TRBJ2-3; size: many; D: TRBD2; DNA: TGCAGCGCTAGTCTAGCGGGAGGGACAGATACGCAGTATTTT; CDR3: CSASLAGGTDTQYF
V: TRBV6-2/TRBV6-3; J: TRBJ2-7; size: few; D: -; DNA: TGTGCCAGCAGTTACTCGAGACCCGAGAGGGGCTACGAGCAGTACTTC; CDR3: CASSYSRPERGYEQYF
V: TRBV15; J: TRBJ2-5; size: many; D: TRBD1; DNA: TGTGCCACCAGCAGAGACAGGACAGGTCCCCAAGAGACCCAGTACTTC; CDR3: CATSRDRTGPQETQYF
V: TRBV9; J: TRBJ2-2; size: -; D: TRBD2; DNA: TGTGCCAGCAGCGTAGCTCCGGAACTAGCGGGAGTGGGCGGGGAGCTGTTTTTT; CDR3: CASSVAPELAGVGGELFF
V: TRBV6-6; J: TRBJ2-6; size: many; D: TRBD2; DNA: TGTGCCAGCAGTCCGCCCGGGACTAGCGGTTCCTCTGGGGCCAACGTCCTGACTTTC; CDR3: CASSPPGTSGSSGANVLTF
V: TRBV12-3/TRBV12-4; J: TRBJ2-7; size: few; D: -; DNA: TGTGCCAGCAGTCCCCTAGGAGGGCGCGAGCAGTACTTC; CDR3: CASSPLGGREQYF
V: TRBV7-2; J: TRBJ2-2; size: few; D: -; DNA: TGTGCCAGCAGCATTCCTACGGGGAACACCGGGGAGCTGTTTTTT; CDR3: CASSIPTGNTGELFF
V: TRBV4-2; J: TRBJ2-4; size: many; D: -; DNA: TGTGCCAGCAGCCGTGAGCAGGCGGTAGGCAAAAACATTCAGTACTTC; CDR3: CASSREQAVGKNIQYF
V: TRBV7-3; J: TRBJ2-1; size: many; D: TRBD2; DNA: TGTGCCAGCAGCTTAAACAGGATAGCGGGAGGTGGAGAGCAGTTCTTC; CDR3: CASSLNRIAGGGEQFF
V: TRBV6-2/TRBV6-3; J: TRBJ2-7; size: many; D: -; DNA: TGTGCCAGCAGTTACTCGTACGGGGCCGGAGGATACGAGCAGTACTTC; CDR3: CASSYSYGAGGYEQYF
V: TRBV3-1; J: TRBJ2-7; size: few; D: -; DNA: TGTGCCAGCAAGCCATATAATAGCGAAAAGCAGTACTTC; CDR3: CASKPYNSEKQYF
V: TRBV29-1; J: TRBJ2-5; size: many; D: -; DNA: TGCAGCGTTCTTGGGGGTGGAGGTGGAGAGACCCAGTACTTC; CDR3: CSVLGGGGGETQYF
V: TRBV13; J: TRBJ2-7; size: -; D: TRBD2; DNA: TGTGCCAGCAGCACTAGCGGGAGAGACGAGCAGTACTTC; CDR3: CASSTSGRDEQYF
V: TRBV11-2; J: TRBJ2-7; size: many; D: TRBD2; DNA: TGTGCCAGCAGCTTGTCGCCTAGCGGGTACGAGCAGTACTTC; CDR3: CASSLSPSGYEQYF
V: TRBV20-1; J: TRBJ2-3; size: many; D: -; DNA: TGCAGTGCCCATAGCGGATACACAGATACGCAGTATTTT; CDR3: CSAHSGYTDTQYF
V: TRBV5-1; J: TRBJ1-1; size: many; D: -; DNA: TGCGCCAGCAGCTTGGATGTGAGAAGAAACACTGAAGCTTTCTTT; CDR3: CASSLDVRRNTEAFF
V: TRBV9; J: TRBJ2-7; size: -; D: TRBD2; DNA: TGTGCCAGCAGCCAGGGGACTAGCTACACGGGCGTCGAGCAGTACTTC; CDR3: CASSQGTSYTGVEQYF
V: TRBV29-1; J: TRBJ1-2; size: many; D: TRBD1; DNA: TGCAGCGTACTACAGGGGCCCGCCTATGGCTACACCTTC; CDR3: CSVLQGPAYGYTF
V: TRBV5-4; J: TRBJ1-2; size: many; D: TRBD1; DNA: TGTGCCAGCAGCTTGGCAGGGACAGGGATGGGCTATGGCTACACCTTC; CDR3: CASSLAGTGMGYGYTF
V: TRBV7-2; J: TRBJ1-1; size: few; D: TRBD1; DNA: TGTGCCAGCAGCTTGACCGGGACAGGGGCCGGAGTAGCTTTCTTT; CDR3: CASSLTGTGAGVAFF
V: TRBV25-1; J: TRBJ2-5; size: many; D: -; DNA: TGTGCCAGCAGTTTCCTAGGGGAGACCCAGTACTTC; CDR3: CASSFLGETQYF
V: TRBV11-2; J: TRBJ2-3; size: few; D: -; DNA: TGTGCCAGCACCCAGGGGCCTAGCACAGATACGCAGTATTTT; CDR3: CASTQGPSTDTQYF
V: TRBV29-1; J: TRBJ2-3; size: -; D: -; DNA: TGCAGCGTAGGCTATTTTGAGGATACGCAGTATTTT; CDR3: CSVGYFEDTQYF
V: TRBV29-1; J: TRBJ1-2; size: few; D: -; DNA: TGCAGCGTTGAATATGGCTACACCTTC; CDR3: CSVEYGYTF
V: TRBV6-2/TRBV6-3; J: TRBJ1-1; size: many; D: -; DNA: TGTGCCAGCAGTTACCGGCAGGGGTGGACTGAAGCTTTCTTT; CDR3: CASSYRQGWTEAFF
V: TRBV7-2; J: TRBJ2-7; size: -; D: -; DNA: TGTGCCAGCAGCTTGCAGCTGACGACAAGCTCCTACGAGCAGTACTTC; CDR3: CASSLQLTTSSYEQYF
V: TRBV7-9; J: TRBJ2-3; size: many; D: -; DNA: TGTGCCAGCAGCTTAGGAATAGCGACCGCTGGAGATACGCAGTATTTT; CDR3: CASSLGIATAGDTQYF
V: TRBV3-1; J: TRBJ2-1; size: -; D: -; DNA: TGTGCCAGCAGCCAAGAGGTAGGGGCCTCCTACAATGAGCAGTTCTTC; CDR3: CASSQEVGASYNEQFF